This TCR beta chain is from a study of human T cells and chemical hapten exposure. About the study: The sensitizer, 2% DPC, was used on about 2 cm by about 2 cm of upper inner arm skin. Upper-back patches of 0.01% DPC were read at 6 days.

One entry per CDR3 protein, called by TCRdb with MiXCR from the RACE reads. The table has fewer than 500,000 distinct CDR3 sequences, more than 4.5% seen once; the top ten hold 2% to 2.5%. The time point here: patch test 1, 2 weeks after DPC sensitization. Treatment here: therapeutic diphenylcyclopropenone sensitization with weekly scalp DPC. Donation of samples came from alopecia patients who were 18 to 70 years old and suitable for DPC. CDR3 length equals 16 residues. With V trimmed by 0 bases and J by 1 base, 1 base remained unmatched. Germline assignment: CDR1 LGHDT and CDR2 YNNKEL (reference sequence).

Sample: whole blood, taken in connection with sensitization to the hapten diphenylcyclopropenone (DPC). The V gene is TRBV3-1, the J gene TRBJ2-5, with 11 positions matching TRBD2. The receptor was isolated from a woman in her fifties or sixties with alopecia areata. Some clones in this sample may be carry-over from other donors' samples. As DNA, the CDR3 is TGTGCCAGCAGCCAAGAACTAGCGGGGGCCCAAGAGACCCAGTACTTC. Translation: CASSQELAGAQETQYF.